Below are 4 T cell receptor beta chains sequenced from a single sample in a study of cytomegalovirus exposure and HLA in healthy donors. Amplification used 60 Vbeta primers and 13 Jbeta primers. The repertoire was sequenced with immunoSEQ multiplex PCR; TCRdb's copy has only in-frame clones and lacks some. The profile covers 150,000 to 200,000 clones, with around 80% appearing a single time and about 2.1% taken by the ten largest. Sequencing was done on a sample of PBMCs. Source of these receptors: a woman aged 25 to 39 in good health and CMV-seropositive.

The gene calls are TRBV7-2 and TRBJ2-7; TRBD2 matches at 7 bases. Losses at the gene ends were 2 bases for V and 7 bases for J; bases not matched to a gene: 11. The V gene's germline CDR1 is SGHTA and CDR2 FQGNSA. CDR3 length: 15 residues. In DNA, the CDR3 is TGTGCCAGCAGCTTAATAGCGGGCTCGCTCATGGAGCAGTACTTC. Translation gives CASSLIAGSLMEQYF.

V and J are TRBV23-1 and TRBJ2-5; 8 bases fit TRBD2. TRBV23-1 has ORF status, its function being uncertain. The CDR3 is 16 residues long. J was trimmed by 4 bases and V by 3 bases; bases with no gene match: 10. The CDR3 region has the DNA TGCGCCAGCAGTCACAAGGAGCGGGGGCAACCAGAGACCCAGTACTTC. The encoded protein is CASSHKERGQPETQYF.

This sequence joins TRBV15 and TRBJ1-2; no reliable D call. Trimming removed 0 bases from V and 4 bases from J, with 9 bases in between. Germline CDR1 LNHNV, CDR2 YYDKDF (reference sequence). The length of the CDR3 is 14 residues. Here the CDR3 reads CATSRDVVLYGYTF. The CDR3 coding sequence is TGTGCCACCAGCAGAGATGTTGTCCTCTATGGCTACACCTTC.

The rearrangement links TRBV9 to TRBJ2-2; D unclear. Trimming removed 3 bases from V and 8 bases from J, with 8 bases in between. The length of the CDR3 is 12 residues. The germline CDR1 and CDR2 sequences are SGDLS and YYNGEE. This CDR3 is CASSDLRGELFF. The CDR3 DNA reads TGTGCCAGCAGCGACCTACGGGGGGAGCTGTTTTTT.